The 25 T cell receptor beta chains below come from one sample, sequenced in a study of tissue T cells after allogeneic stem cell transplantation. The protocol was immunoSEQ multiplex PCR, while the TCRdb copy is restricted to in-frame clones and leaves out a portion. The sample includes about 50,000 clones, over 65% of them seen just once. Sequenced: sorted cells pooled from one or two spleens. The receptor set was obtained from a pool of C57BL/6 mice in good health.

This clone was observed a handful of times. Here the gene names and germline are mouse. The DNA ends 1 residue before the CDR3 does, and the rest of the CDR3 is filled in from the germline J gene. The chain combines TRBV17 with TRBJ1-4, with D possibly matching TRBD1 (5 bases). V lost 0 bases to trimming and J lost 7 bases, with 9 bases between them. CDR3 length equals 14 residues. Germline V gene sequence: CDR1 MNHDT, CDR2 YYDKIL. The CDR3 DNA, read in part, is TGTGCTAGCAGTAGAGAGGGGCGAGGCGAAAGATTATTT. This translates into CASSREGRGERLF. The entire CDR3 reads CASSREGRGERLFF.

About this clone: The genes are named according to mouse. The CDR3 extends 1 residue past the end of the read, so its final part is completed from the germline J gene. The chain has TRBV14 and TRBJ2-1; D call uncertain. Trimming took 5 bases from V and 2 from J, leaving 5 bases between them. CDR1 and CDR2 from the germline V gene are SGHDT and FRDEAV. This CDR3 has 12 amino acids. CDR3 sequence reads: CASSPDYAEQFF. Partial CDR3 DNA: TGTGCCAGCAGCCCGGACTATGCTGAGCAGTTC.

Worth noting for this clone: The listed genes are named as in mouse. The read terminates 1 residue ahead of where the CDR3 ends, so the germline J gene completes it. This sample includes further DNA sequences coding for the same CDR3. V usage is TRBV1 and J usage is TRBJ2-3; 10 bases match TRBD1. V was clipped by 4 bases and J by 3 bases; unmatched bases: 1. Germline-derived CDR1 and CDR2 are NSQYPW and LRSPGD (reference sequence). The CDR3 contains 14 residues. The CDR3 DNA, read in part, is TGCACCTGCAGTGGGACAGGGGGAGCAGAAACGCTGTAT. It encodes CTCSGTGGAETLY. The complete CDR3 protein is CTCSGTGGAETLYF.

Remarks on this clone: Mouse gene names apply. Read sequence stops 1 residue before the CDR3 end, and the germline J gene provides the missing end. The chain combines TRBV12-2 with TRBJ2-7; 7 nucleotides match TRBD1. The germline gives CDR1 SGHLS, CDR2 HYDKME. This CDR3 has 14 amino acids. V lost 2 bases to trimming and J lost 0 bases; unmatched junction nucleotides: 3. CDR3 in amino acids: CASSPGQSSYEQYF. Incomplete CDR3 DNA: TGTGCCAGCTCTCCGGGACAGAGCTCCTATGAACAGTAC.

As to this clone: Genes and germline come from the mouse. The CDR3 extends 1 residue past the end of the read, so its final part is completed from the germline J gene. The chain employs TRBV1 and TRBJ2-7; 8 nucleotides align to TRBD2. The CDR3 has 13 residues. The ends lost 3 bases at V and 2 bases at J; junction bases unmatched: 0. Germline values: CDR1 NSQYPW, CDR2 LRSPGD (reference sequence). The CDR3 loop is CTCSATGAYEQYF. Partial CDR3 DNA: TGCACCTGCAGTGCGACTGGGGCCTATGAACAGTAC. Based on the CDR3 plus reference TRBV1 and TRBJ2-7, the full variable domain is VTLLEQNPRWRLVPRGQAVNLRCILKNSQYPWMSWYQQDLQKQLQWLFTLRSPGDKEVKSLPGADYLATRVTDTELRLQVANMSQGRTLYCTCSATGAYEQYFGPGTRLTVL.

Worth noting for this clone: Gene names are mouse gene names. The read stops 1 residue short of the end of the CDR3; the missing end is completed from the germline J gene. The gene calls are TRBV29 and TRBJ1-4, with D uncertain. Germline values: CDR1 MSHET, CDR2 SYDVDS. V gave up 3 bases and J gave up 8 bases, with 7 bases separating them. This CDR3 has 12 amino acids. The CDR3 sequence: CASSFPGERLFF. The CDR3 DNA, read in part, is TGTGCTAGCAGTTTCCCGGGAGAAAGATTATTT.

Comment on this clone: Gene and germline names: mouse. The DNA ends 1 residue before the CDR3 does, and the rest of the CDR3 is filled in from the germline J gene. The chain recombines TRBV3 with TRBJ2-4; D unclear. Germline V gene sequence: CDR1 SNHLY, CDR2 FYNGKV (reference sequence). This CDR3 has 15 amino acids. V lost 2 bases and J lost 0, with 9 bases in between. The CDR3 here is CASSLKRASQNTLYF. The covered CDR3 bases are TGTGCCAGCAGCTTAAAGCGGGCTAGTCAAAACACCTTGTAC. The full variable domain, with the rest looked up from reference TRBV3 and TRBJ2-4, is GPKVLQIPSHQIIDMGQMVTLNCDPVSNHLYFYWYKQILGQQMEFLVNFYNGKVMEKSKLFKDQFSVERPDGSYFTLKIQPTALEDSAVYFCASSLKRASQNTLYFGAGTRLSVL.

As for this clone: Mouse gene names and germline throughout. The observed sequence ends 1 residue before the CDR3 terminus, with the missing tail filled in from the germline J gene. The rearrangement links TRBV3 to TRBJ2-3; D possibly corresponds to TRBD2 (6 bases). CDR1 is SNHLY and CDR2 is FYNGKV in the germline V gene (reference sequence). V was cut by 2 bases and J by 0 bases, with 9 bases left in between. This CDR3 comprises 15 residues. The CDR3 reads CASSLWGSSAETLYF. The sequenced CDR3 bases are TGTGCCAGCAGCTTATGGGGGTCTAGTGCAGAAACGCTGTAT.

Of note for this clone: Any gene name here is a mouse gene name. The read falls 1 residue short of the CDR3 end, and the missing part is taken from the germline J gene. The V gene is TRBV3, the J gene TRBJ2-2; TRBD1 agrees at 8 bases. The germline CDR1 and CDR2 sequences are SNHLY and FYNGKV (reference sequence). The CDR3 loop spans 17 amino acids. With 4 bases clipped from V and 2 bases from J, the junction kept 9 bases outside the gene matches. The CDR3 loop reads CASSSGLPGGNTGQLYF. The CDR3 DNA, read in part, is TGTGCCAGCAGCTCCGGCCTGCCAGGGGGCAACACCGGGCAGCTCTAC.

To note about this clone: Genes and germline are mouse. CDR3 sequence reads: CASSRTGNNSDYTF. The part of the CDR3 DNA that was read is TGTGCCAGCAGCCGGACAGGGAACAACTCCGACTACACC. The chain combines TRBV15 with TRBJ1-2, with 8 nucleotides matching TRBD1. The CDR3 is cut off 1 residue early in the read; its end comes from the germline J gene. V lost 6 bases, J lost 2 bases, and 5 bases stayed unmatched. Germline V lookup: CDR1 SGHND, CDR2 FRSKSL. The CDR3 consists of 14 residues.

Remarks on this clone: Any gene name here is a mouse gene name. The CDR3 sequence: CASSIAGGYAEQFF. CDR3 DNA, as far as it was read: TGTGCCAGCAGTATAGCCGGGGGCTATGCTGAGCAGTTC. V and J are TRBV19 and TRBJ2-1; either TRBD1 or TRBD2 may fit D (5 bases each). The read comes to an end 1 residue before the CDR3 does, leaving the germline J gene to fill in the end. Trimming removed 0 bases from V and 3 bases from J, with 7 bases in between. The germline V gene encodes CDR1 FNHDT and CDR2 SITEND (reference sequence). This CDR3 is 14 amino acids long.

Comment on this clone: Gene and germline names: mouse. Coverage ceases 1 residue before the CDR3 finishes, and the germline J gene fills in the end. The chain uses TRBV26 and TRBJ1-1; D ambiguous. The CDR3 length is 11 residues. Between the trimmed V and J ends, which lost 0 bases and 7 bases, there was a span of 3 bases. Germline V gene data show CDR1 as KGHPV and CDR2 as FQNQEV (reference sequence). CDR3 DNA, as far as it was read: TGTGCCAGCAGTCTGTCAGGAGAAGTCTTC. Its translation is CASSLSGEVF. The CDR3, in full, reads CASSLSGEVFF.

As to this clone: The genes and germline here are from mouse. The read is 1 residue too short to cover the CDR3 end, so that end is filled in from the germline J gene. This rearrangement joins TRBV16 to TRBJ1-2, with unresolved D. The germline gives CDR1 SGHSA, CDR2 FRNQAP. The CDR3 is 14 residues long. V was clipped by 1 base and J by 0 bases, with 6 bases between them. Incomplete CDR3 DNA: TGTGCAAGCAGCTTAGGCAATGCAAACTCCGACTACACC. It is translated as CASSLGNANSDYT. The CDR3 in its entirety is CASSLGNANSDYTF.

There are a few counts of this clone. Gene names are mouse gene names. The read halts 1 residue ahead of the CDR3 end, with the missing end drawn from the germline J gene. The rearrangement joins TRBV19 to TRBJ1-4; the match to TRBD1 covers 7 bases. The germline gives CDR1 FNHDT, CDR2 SITEND (reference sequence). V dropped 2 bases and J dropped 6; count of bases not matched to a gene: 7. The CDR3 is 15 residues long. Partial CDR3 DNA: TGTGCCAGCAGTATCGAGGGGGCGAGGGACGAAAGATTATTT. Its protein product is CASSIEGARDERLF. From start to end, the CDR3 is CASSIEGARDERLFF.

This clone showed up just a few times. The genes are named according to mouse. The observed sequence ends 1 residue before the CDR3 terminus, with the missing tail filled in from the germline J gene. This chain links TRBV26 with TRBJ2-4, with a weak D call TRBD2 (5 bases). There are 13 residues in the CDR3. V was pared by 6 bases and J by 0 bases, with 7 bases between. The V gene's germline CDR1 is KGHPV and CDR2 FQNQEV (reference sequence). The CDR3 here is CASSLGSQNTLYF. The CDR3 bases that were read are TGTGCCAGCAGCCTGGGAAGTCAAAACACCTTGTAC.

Concerning this clone itself: The listed genes are named as in mouse. The missing CDR3 end, 1 residue past where the read stops, is filled in from the germline J gene. The J gene is TRBJ2-7, the V gene TRBV3, with D possibly being TRBD1 (6 bases). Trimming stripped 5 bases from V and 3 bases from J, with 8 bases between. The V gene's germline CDR1 is SNHLY and CDR2 FYNGKV (reference sequence). This CDR3 is 12 amino acids long. The covered CDR3 bases are TGTGCCAGCAGCCCACAGGGCTATGAACAGTAC. Its translation is CASSPQGYEQY. The CDR3 in its entirety is CASSPQGYEQYF.

This clone was observed once. Germline and genes: mouse. The read comes to an end 1 residue before the CDR3 does, leaving the germline J gene to fill in the end. The chain links TRBV2 to TRBJ1-1, with D tentatively TRBD1 (6 bases). The germline V gene has CDR1 LGHNA and CDR2 YSYQKL. Trimming stripped 5 bases from V and 1 base from J, with 11 bases between. CDR3 length equals 14 residues. CDR3 protein: CASSSGTQNTEVFF. The sequenced CDR3 bases are TGTGCCAGCAGCTCCGGGACACAAAACACAGAAGTCTTC. The full variable domain, with the rest looked up from reference TRBV2 and TRBJ1-1, is DPKIIQKPKYLVAVTGSEKILICEQYLGHNAMYWYRQSAKKPLEFMFSYSYQKLMDNQTASSRFQPQSSKKNHLDLQITALKPDDSATYFCASSSGTQNTEVFFGKGTRLTVV.

Concerning this clone itself: Gene names refer to mouse genes. The sequenced fragment ends 1 residue before the CDR3 boundary, so the rest is inferred from the germline J gene. The chain links TRBV13-2 to TRBJ2-5, with D uncertain. Germline loops: CDR1 NNHNN, CDR2 SYGAGS (reference sequence). The CDR3 covers 15 residues. V was pared by 0 bases and J by 0 bases, with 8 bases between. CDR3 sequence: CASGDGGINQDTQYF. CDR3 DNA, as far as it was read: TGTGCCAGCGGTGATGGCGGGATTAACCAAGACACCCAGTAC.

For this clone: Genes and germline come from the mouse. The read terminates 1 residue before the CDR3 end, so the remaining end is supplied by the germline J gene. This rearrangement joins TRBV12-1 to TRBJ2-2; TRBD2 aligns across 7 bases. The CDR3 consists of 15 residues. Looked up from germline, CDR1 is SGHSN and CDR2 is HYEKVE. After removal of 2 bases from V and 1 base from J, the junction contained 3 bases not matched to a gene. The CDR3 sequence is CASSRGGINTGQLYF. The covered CDR3 bases are TGTGCCAGCTCTCGGGGGGGGATAAACACCGGGCAGCTCTAC.

About this clone: Mouse gene names apply. Coverage ceases 1 residue before the CDR3 finishes, and the germline J gene fills in the end. This chain connects TRBV29 to TRBJ2-1, with 11 bases matching TRBD1. Per germline, CDR1 MSHET and CDR2 SYDVDS. V was pared by 7 bases and J by 7 bases, with 6 bases of the junction left unmatched. This CDR3 contains 14 residues. Incomplete CDR3 DNA: TGTGCTAGCACCCGGGACAGGGGGAACGCTGAGCAGTTC. It codes for CASTRDRGNAEQF. The whole CDR3 region reads CASTRDRGNAEQFF.

Comments on this clone: Gene labels here are mouse ones. The CDR3 end falls 1 residue outside the read, so it is completed with the germline J gene. The V call is TRBV13-2, the J call TRBJ2-4; tentative D call: TRBD1 (6 bases). Germline assignment: CDR1 NNHNN and CDR2 SYGAGS (reference sequence). With 3 bases removed from V and 2 bases from J, the gap between germline ends came to 13 bases. The CDR3 runs 15 residues. The CDR3 sequence is CASGVLQGNQNTLYF. The covered CDR3 bases are TGTGCCAGCGGTGTCCTACAGGGAAATCAAAACACCTTGTAC.

With regard to this clone: Gene names denote mouse genes. Read coverage stops 1 residue before the CDR3 terminus; the germline J gene supplies the remainder. V and J are TRBV13-3 and TRBJ2-2; no reliable D call. V was trimmed by 1 base and J by 1 base, leaving 5 bases between them. CDR3 length: 14 residues. Germline V gene sequence: CDR1 NNHDY, CDR2 SYVADS. The part of the CDR3 DNA that was read is TGTGCCAGCAGTGATCTGGTAAACACCGGGCAGCTCTAC. Translating it yields CASSDLVNTGQLY. The whole CDR3 region reads CASSDLVNTGQLYF.

This clone showed up just a few times. All gene names here are mouse names. The missing CDR3 end, 1 residue past where the read stops, is filled in from the germline J gene. The V and J genes are TRBV13-2 and TRBJ1-5, with 7 bases fitting TRBD1. The CDR3 extends over 17 amino acids. The junction had 6 bases not matched to a gene; V was cut back by 0 bases and J by 0 bases. CDR1 and CDR2 (germline): NNHNN, SYGAGS (reference sequence). The CDR3 bases that were read are TGTGCCAGCGGTGATGCCCCGACAGGGTATAACAACCAGGCTCCGCTT. Its translation: CASGDAPTGYNNQAPL. The CDR3 in its entirety is CASGDAPTGYNNQAPLF.

Comments on this clone: The genes are named according to mouse. Read data end 1 residue before the CDR3 end; the end is taken from the germline J gene. The rearrangement links TRBV3 to TRBJ1-5, with D unresolved. This CDR3 comprises 14 residues. With 3 bases removed from V and 1 base from J, the gap between germline ends came to 7 bases. Germline V gene data show CDR1 as SNHLY and CDR2 as FYNGKV (reference sequence). CDR3 loop: CASSLTGNNQAPLF. The CDR3 DNA, read in part, is TGTGCCAGCAGCTTGACGGGGAACAACCAGGCTCCGCTT.

The sample holds a few counts of this clone. Genes and germline are mouse. The read finishes 1 residue shy of the CDR3 end, and the germline J gene is used to complete it. The sample has other DNA sequences that encode this CDR3 too. The rearrangement links TRBV26 to TRBJ2-7, with D hard to call. This CDR3 has 12 amino acids. Germline values: CDR1 KGHPV, CDR2 FQNQEV (reference sequence). Deletions cut 3 bases from V and 4 bases from J, with 7 bases between. CDR3 loop: CASSLDKYEQYF. CDR3 DNA (partial): TGTGCCAGCAGTCTCGACAAATATGAACAGTAC.